This T cell receptor (beta chain) originates from a study of cytomegalovirus exposure and HLA in healthy donors. Of note for this clone: As yet, its antigen is unknown.

PCR employed 60 Vbeta and 13 Jbeta primers. The table came from immunoSEQ multiplex PCR; TCRdb's copy has only in-frame clones and leaves some out. The table shows under 130,000 clones, with about four fifths occurring only once. Findings and caveats of the study: In a later analysis, TCR beta V- and J-gene trimming showed a link to a missense DCLRE1C variant.

This clonotype originated in a man aged 30 to 39 in good health and CMV-seronegative. Sequencing was done on a sample of PBMCs.

Here the CDR3 reads CASTPGQDVGTQYF. The CDR3 bases are TGTGCCAGCACCCCGGGACAGGATGTCGGGACCCAGTACTTC. This chain uses TRBV6-6 with TRBJ2-5, with 8 bases that match TRBD1. The CDR3 runs 14 residues. Unmatched junction bases numbered 11, after V lost 7 bases and J lost 7 bases. Germline loops: CDR1 MNHNY, CDR2 SVGAGI (reference sequence).